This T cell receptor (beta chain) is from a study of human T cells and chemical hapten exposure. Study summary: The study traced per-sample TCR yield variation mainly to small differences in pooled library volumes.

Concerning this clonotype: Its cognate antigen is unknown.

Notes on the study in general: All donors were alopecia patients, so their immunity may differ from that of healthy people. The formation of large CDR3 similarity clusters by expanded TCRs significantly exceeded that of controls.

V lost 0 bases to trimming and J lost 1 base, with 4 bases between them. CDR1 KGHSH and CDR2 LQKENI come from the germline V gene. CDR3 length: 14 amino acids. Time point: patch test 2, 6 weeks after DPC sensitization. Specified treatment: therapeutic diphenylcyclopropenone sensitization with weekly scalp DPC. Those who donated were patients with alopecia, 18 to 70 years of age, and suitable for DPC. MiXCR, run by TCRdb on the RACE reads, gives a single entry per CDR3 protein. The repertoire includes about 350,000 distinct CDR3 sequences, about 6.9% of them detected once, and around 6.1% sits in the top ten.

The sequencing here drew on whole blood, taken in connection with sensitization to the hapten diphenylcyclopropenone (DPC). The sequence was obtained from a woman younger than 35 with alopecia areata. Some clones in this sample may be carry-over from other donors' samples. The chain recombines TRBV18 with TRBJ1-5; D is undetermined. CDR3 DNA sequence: TGTGCCAGCTCACCACCGGGGAGCAATCAGCCCCAGCATTTT. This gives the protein CASSPPGSNQPQHF.